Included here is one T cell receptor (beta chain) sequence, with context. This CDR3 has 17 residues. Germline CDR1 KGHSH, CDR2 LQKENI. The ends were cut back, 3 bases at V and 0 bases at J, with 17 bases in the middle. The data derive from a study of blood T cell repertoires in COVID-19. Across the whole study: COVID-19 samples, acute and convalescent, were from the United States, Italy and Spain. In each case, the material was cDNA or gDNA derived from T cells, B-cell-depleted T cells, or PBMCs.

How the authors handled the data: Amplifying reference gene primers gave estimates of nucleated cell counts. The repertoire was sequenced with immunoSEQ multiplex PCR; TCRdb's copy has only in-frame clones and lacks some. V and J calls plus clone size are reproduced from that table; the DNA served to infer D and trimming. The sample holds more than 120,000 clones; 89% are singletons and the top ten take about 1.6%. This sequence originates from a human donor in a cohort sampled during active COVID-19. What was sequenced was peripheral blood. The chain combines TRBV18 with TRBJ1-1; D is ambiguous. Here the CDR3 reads CASSPNLQRTMNTEAFF. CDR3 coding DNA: TGTGCCAGCTCACCGAACTTACAGCGGACGATGAACACTGAAGCTTTCTTT. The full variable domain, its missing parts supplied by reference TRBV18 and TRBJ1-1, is NAGVMQNPRHLVRRRGQEARLRCSPMKGHSHVYWYRQLPEEGLKFMVYLQKENIIDESGMPKERFSAEFPKEGPSILRIQQVVRGDSAAYFCASSPNLQRTMNTEAFFGQGTRLTVV.